These 9 T cell receptor beta chains share one sample of origin, sequenced in a study of blood T cell repertoires in COVID-19 (dated by TCRdb to 2018 to 2021). Receptor libraries were prepared by the immunoSEQ multiplex PCR assay. Not all clones reach the TCRdb copy of this immuneACCESS table, which keeps in-frame sequences only. Checked studies attribute under half of the gap to unresolved V genes and leave the rest unexplained. This sample comprises 200,000 to 300,000 clones, about 81% of them detected only once. The ten largest clones take up 12% of the sample. Sample: peripheral blood. Every receptor here comes from an older woman with active or convalescent COVID-19.

The chain has TRBV5-6 and TRBJ1-4; D gene uncertain. Germline V gene data show CDR1 as SGHDT and CDR2 as YYEEEE. This CDR3 comprises 15 residues. With 4 bases removed from V and 1 base from J, the gap between germline ends came to 11 bases. CDR3: CASSLVSGTNEKLFF. CDR3 nucleotide sequence: TGTGCCAGCAGCCTGGTGTCGGGAACTAATGAAAAACTGTTTTTT.

The CDR3 nucleotides are TGTGCCAGCAGATCGACAGGGGTCCTTGAAGCTTTCTTT. It encodes CASRSTGVLEAFF. This rearrangement joins TRBV6-5 to TRBJ1-1; 8 bases align to TRBD1. Trimming at V came to 6 bases and at J to 7 bases, leaving 7 bases not matched to a gene. Germline V CDR1 and CDR2: MNHEY, SVGAGI. The CDR3 has 13 residues.

The J gene is TRBJ1-2, the V gene TRBV10-3, with D possibly matching TRBD1 (6 bases). Germline V CDR1 and CDR2: ENHRY, SYGVKD. The V gene lost 6 bases and the J gene lost 8 bases, with 19 bases spanning the gap. The CDR3 is made up of 14 amino acids. DNA of the CDR3: TGTGCCATCAGGGACAAGGGGGGGACGGAAGGCTACACCTTC. This codes for CAIRDKGGTEGYTF.

The V gene is TRBV21-1, the J gene TRBJ2-1; no DNA check was done on the table's D call, TRBD2. TRBV21-1 is marked as a pseudogene. This CDR3 is 18 amino acids long. The CDR3 protein is CASTPGGGPGQSYNEQFF. The DNA for the CDR3 is TGTGCCAGCACCCCGGGAGGCGGGCCCGGACAATCCTACAATGAGCAGTTCTTC.

This chain joins TRBV6-5 and TRBJ1-4; D perhaps matches TRBD1 (5 bases). The CDR3 has 14 amino acids. Between the trimmed V and J ends, which lost 4 bases and 5 bases, there was a span of 11 bases. The germline V gene has CDR1 MNHEY and CDR2 SVGAGI. The chain's CDR3 is CASSSQGRNEKLFF. CDR3 nucleotides: TGTGCCAGCAGTTCCCAGGGAAGGAATGAAAAACTGTTTTTT.

The rearrangement joins TRBV9 to TRBJ1-6, with D maybe TRBD1 (5 bases). From germline, CDR1 is SGDLS and CDR2 YYNGEE. The CDR3 length is 14 residues. Deletions cut 1 base from V and 10 bases from J, with 12 bases between. CDR3 DNA sequence: TGTGCCAGCAGCGTAACGGCAGGGCAATCACCCCTCCACTTT. Encoded protein: CASSVTAGQSPLHF.

This chain joins TRBV4-3 and TRBJ2-7; TRBD1 matches 10 bases. Germline V CDR1 and CDR2: LGHNA, YSLEER. V was clipped by 8 bases and J by 1 base; unmatched bases: 14. The CDR3 spans 17 residues. CDR3 DNA: TGCGCCAGCCGAAGGAGGACAGGGGGTCTAGTTTCCTACGAGCAGTACTTC. Translation: CASRRRTGGLVSYEQYF.

The genes are TRBV2 and TRBJ2-7; D is possibly TRBD1 (6 bases). With 4 bases removed from V and 4 bases from J, the gap between germline ends came to 14 bases. The germline V gene encodes CDR1 SNHLY and CDR2 FYNNEI. This CDR3 has 14 residues. CDR3 coding DNA: TGTGCCAGCAGTGCGCAACAGGGATTGTACGAGCAGTACTTC. Translating it yields CASSAQQGLYEQYF.

The J gene is TRBJ2-3, the V gene TRBV29-1, with 7 positions matching TRBD1. Germline values: CDR1 SQVTM, CDR2 ANQGSEA. The CDR3 consists of 12 residues. With V trimmed by 6 bases and J by 4 bases, 4 bases remained unmatched. CDR3 sequence (DNA): TGCAGCGTCGGACAGGATCCAGATACGCAGTATTTT. This gives the protein CSVGQDPDTQYF.